Sequencing of this T cell receptor beta chain was carried out in a study of early T cells in non-severe SARS-CoV-2 infection. Background on the study: Sequenced bulk RNA came from whole blood that was unsorted, and chains were unpaired. Whole-study findings and limits: The study's VDJdb matching favored anti-spike CD8 responses and missed private and CD4 specificities.

Individual cDNA molecules carried attached unique molecular identifiers. TCRdb fed the 5' RACE reads into MiXCR, producing one record per CDR3 protein. The profile covers tens of thousands of distinct CDR3 sequences, with roughly 12% appearing a single time and over 6.5% taken by the ten largest. Germline loops: CDR1 SGHRS, CDR2 YFSETQ. V shed 2 bases and J 0 bases; nucleotides not matched to a gene: 2. There are 15 residues in the CDR3. This clonotype came up many times. Antigen specificity is unknown. The rearrangement uses TRBV5-1 and TRBJ2-3, with 8 bases aligning to TRBD2. The TCR was taken from an adult who was a healthcare worker with PCR-confirmed SARS-CoV-2 infection or an uninfected control (not recorded which). Sequenced input: whole blood. DNA of the CDR3: TGCGCCAGCAGCTTCGGCGGGGGGAGCACAGATACGCAGTATTTT. This encodes CASSFGGGSTDTQYF.